The clone carrying this TCR beta chain was recorded a few times. The antigen remains unidentified. The sample comes from a study of early T cells in non-severe SARS-CoV-2 infection. Study overall: With bulk RNA from unsorted whole blood as input, sequencing yielded unpaired chains. Whole-study findings and limits: Anti-spike CD8 responses were favored by VDJdb matching, which missed private and CD4 specificities.

The protocol attached unique molecular identifiers to individual cDNA molecules. Each CDR3 protein gets one entry after TCRdb re-called the 5' RACE reads with MiXCR. The sample has some 66,000 distinct CDR3 sequences; around 8.7% are singletons. Input material: whole blood. The receptor was isolated from an adult who was a healthcare worker with PCR-confirmed SARS-CoV-2 infection or an uninfected control (not recorded which).

CDR3 region: CASSFPSRGNEQFF. The CDR3 DNA follows: TGTGCCAGCAGTTTCCCGAGTCGCGGAAATGAGCAGTTCTTC. J is TRBJ2-1 and V is TRBV28; D is ambiguous. Germline CDR1 is MDHEN and CDR2 is SYDVKM. CDR3 size: 14 residues. V dropped 3 bases and J dropped 7 bases, with 13 bases sitting between them.